The present T cell receptor beta chain was sequenced within a study of blood T cells in healthy people across ages. Combining a sample-barcoded 5' primer with a J-beta primer mix, a second PCR ran for roughly 6 to 12 cycles. TCRdb re-called the 5' RACE reads through MiXCR, storing one row per CDR3 protein. The sample carries about 1.1 million distinct CDR3 sequences, around two fifths recorded once. Between the trimmed V and J ends, which lost 10 bases and 7 bases, there was a span of 11 bases. The germline CDR1 and CDR2 sequences are ENHRY and SYGVKD. The CDR3 runs 12 residues. Every donor contributed about 10 milliliters of peripheral blood by blood draw. Study-wide results and caveats: Among long-lived donors, naive CD4+ cells were more numerous and diversity higher than in aged donors.

As regards this clonotype: The antigen is unknown.

This clonotype was obtained from a man between 18 and 35 years old in good health. Input material: blood. This rearrangement joins TRBV10-3 to TRBJ1-6, with D possibly TRBD1 on 5 matching bases. The CDR3 protein is CATGTVNSPLHF. CDR3 DNA sequence: TGTGCCACAGGGACGGTCAATTCACCCCTCCACTTT.